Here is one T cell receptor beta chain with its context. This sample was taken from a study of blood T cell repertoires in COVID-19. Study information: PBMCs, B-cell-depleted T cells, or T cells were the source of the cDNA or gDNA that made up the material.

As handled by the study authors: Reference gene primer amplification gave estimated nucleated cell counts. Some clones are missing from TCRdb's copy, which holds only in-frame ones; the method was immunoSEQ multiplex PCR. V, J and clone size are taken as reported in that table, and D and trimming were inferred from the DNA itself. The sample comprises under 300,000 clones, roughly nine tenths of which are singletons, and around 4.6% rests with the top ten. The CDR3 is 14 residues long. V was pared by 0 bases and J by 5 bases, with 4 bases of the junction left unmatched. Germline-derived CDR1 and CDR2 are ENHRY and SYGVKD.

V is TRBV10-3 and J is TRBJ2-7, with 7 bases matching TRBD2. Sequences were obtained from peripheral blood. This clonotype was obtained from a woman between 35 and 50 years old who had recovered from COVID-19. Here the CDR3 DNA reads TGTGCCATCAGTGAGTCGGGGACTACTGACGAGCAGTACTTC. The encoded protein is CAISESGTTDEQYF.